The source of this T cell receptor (beta chain) is a study of blood T cell repertoires in COVID-19 (TCRdb year 2020). Regarding the research as a whole: Collaborator samples came from the United States, Italy and Spain and covered acute and convalescent phases of COVID-19. A de-identified subject ID, COVID-19 status, age in years and sex were almost always included in the sample metadata. HLA class I and class II types, where available, came from metadata supplied by the sample provider rather than from assay-based typing. Subjects who had been exposed to COVID-19, were actively infected with it, or had recovered from it provided the deeply sampled blood TCRbeta repertoires that made up the dataset. Samples were obtained from the ongoing ImmuneRACE study (first 160 participants) and from 1,200 or so subjects provided by 6 global collaborators. The repertoires were made available in a free public database intended to serve as a resource for research on the immune response to SARS-CoV-2. The prospective study material was composed of cDNA or gDNA derived from T cells, B-cell-depleted T cells, or PBMCs.

Inclusive of the bounding cysteine and phenylalanine, the CDR3 is 16 residues long. The only DNA kept is the CDR3, 48 bases in frame from the first base. As encoded in the germline V gene, CDR1 is MDHEN while CDR2 is SYDVKM. The V and J ends are trimmed by 5 bases and 4 bases, leaving 18 bases between them. The collaborating institutions used their own protocols to collect whole blood in K2EDTA tubes. For TCRbeta analysis, collaborators shipped samples in one of three forms: frozen whole blood, isolated PBMCs, or DNA extracted from either of those sample types. TCRbeta CDR3 regions were amplified from genomic DNA using the immunoSEQ Assay, a bias-controlled multiplex PCR. From the authors' description of their analysis: The number of nucleated cells in each sample was estimated from the amplification of reference gene primers within the assay. To quantify the absolute abundance of each unique TCRbeta CDR3 rearrangement, sequence reads were collapsed and filtered. Productive Simpson clonality was computed per sample as the square root of Simpson's diversity index over productive rearrangements. Entries here come from immuneACCESS through TCRdb and include only in-frame sequences with V and J called. Some clones fail to appear in such tables; in the studies checked, an unresolved V gene covers under half of the shortfall, and the cause of the remainder is unknown. That table is the source of V, J and clone size, and D and trimming were worked out from the DNA. This sample holds some 130,000 clones; about 91% were observed only once. The leading ten clones occupy over 9% of the sample.

Summary of the overall study and its limitations: The quantity of clinical and demographic metadata differed by source and by participant and was supplied without curation.

Note on this clone: Its specific antigen is unknown. Qualities for individual bases were not recorded, and no much larger clone is one base off.

This chain is built from TRBV28 and TRBJ1-5, and perhaps TRBD1 as D gene, on 6 matching bases. Sequencing used peripheral blood. This sequence was found in a man over 45 with acute or convalescent COVID-19. The CDR3: CASSPEGAGENQPQHF. The sequence in DNA is TGTGCCAGCAGTCCTGAAGGGGCAGGGGAAAATCAGCCCCAGCATTTT. Reference TRBV28 and TRBJ1-5 genes cover what lies past the CDR3, so the full variable domain is DVKVTQSSRYLVKRTGEKVFLECVQDMDHENMFWYRQDPGLGLRLIYFSYDVKMKEKGDIPEGYSVSREKKERFSLILESASTNQTSMYLCASSPEGAGENQPQHFGDGTRLSIL.